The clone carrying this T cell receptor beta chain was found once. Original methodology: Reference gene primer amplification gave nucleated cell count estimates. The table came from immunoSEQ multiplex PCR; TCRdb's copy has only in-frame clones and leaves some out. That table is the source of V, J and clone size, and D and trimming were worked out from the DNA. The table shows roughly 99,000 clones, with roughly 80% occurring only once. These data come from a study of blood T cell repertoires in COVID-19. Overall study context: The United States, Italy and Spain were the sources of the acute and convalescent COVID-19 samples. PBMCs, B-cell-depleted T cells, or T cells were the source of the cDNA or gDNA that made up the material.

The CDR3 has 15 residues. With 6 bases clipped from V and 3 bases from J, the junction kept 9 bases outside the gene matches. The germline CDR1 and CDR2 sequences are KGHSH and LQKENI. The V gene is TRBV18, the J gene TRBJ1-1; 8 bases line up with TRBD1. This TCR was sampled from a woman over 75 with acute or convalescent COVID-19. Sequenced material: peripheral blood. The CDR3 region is CASSRGQGGYTEAFF. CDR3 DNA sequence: TGTGCCAGCTCCCGAGGACAGGGAGGGTACACTGAAGCTTTCTTT.